These 18 T cell receptor beta chains were all obtained from the same sample, sequenced in a study of blood T cell repertoires in COVID-19. Here immunoSEQ multiplex PCR was the method, and the copy in TCRdb shows in-frame clones only, minus some. The table has 200,000 to 300,000 clones, about 85% seen once; the top ten hold 4.2%. The sample consisted of peripheral blood. The receptor set was obtained from a man aged 55-75 years with acute or convalescent COVID-19.

The chain combines TRBV6-2 or TRBV6-3 with TRBJ1-2; 8 positions agree with TRBD1. This CDR3 has 13 amino acids. Trimming took 6 bases from V and 4 from J; bases not matched to a gene: 4. Looked up from germline, CDR1 is MNHEY and CDR2 is SVGEGT. CDR3 sequence: CASSGQGVYGYTF. Written as DNA, the CDR3 is TGTGCCAGCAGCGGACAGGGTGTCTATGGCTACACCTTC.

In this sample, this clone turned up a few times. The genes are TRBV28 and TRBJ2-7; D might be TRBD2 (6 bases). The CDR3 loop spans 12 amino acids. Trimming pared 6 bases from V and 3 bases from J, leaving 9 bases between. CDR1 is MDHEN and CDR2 is SYDVKM in the germline V gene. The DNA for the CDR3 is TGTGCCAGCAGGCAGGGACTCTACGAGCAGTACTTC. Translating it yields CASRQGLYEQYF.

This rearrangement joins TRBV13 to TRBJ1-4; possibly TRBD1 for D (6 bases). The CDR3 runs 14 residues. In germline, CDR1 is PRHDT, CDR2 FYEKMQ (reference sequence). The V gene lost 5 bases and the J gene lost 1 base, with 8 bases spanning the gap. The CDR3 region is CASSLRGTNEKLFF. The CDR3 DNA reads as TGTGCCAGCAGCCTCAGGGGAACTAATGAAAAACTGTTTTTT.

This clone was counted a few times. V usage is TRBV15 and J usage is TRBJ2-7; D remains ambiguous. This CDR3 comprises 13 residues. Trimming shortened V by 9 bases and J by 4 bases, and 16 bases separated the two germline ends. The germline gives CDR1 LNHNV, CDR2 YYDKDF (reference sequence). CDR3 in amino acids: CATSGPVGYEQYF. The CDR3 nucleotides are TGTGCCACAAGTGGGCCGGTCGGATACGAGCAGTACTTC.

The genes are TRBV28 and TRBJ2-7, with D perhaps TRBD2 (6 bases). Trimming removed 5 bases from V and 3 bases from J, with 11 bases in between. This CDR3 comprises 13 residues. Germline assignment: CDR1 MDHEN and CDR2 SYDVKM. The CDR3 spells CASSTSSRYEQYF. For the CDR3, the DNA is TGTGCCAGCAGTACTAGCAGCCGCTACGAGCAGTACTTC.

This clone was counted a single time. Written as DNA, the CDR3 is TGTGCCAGCAGTGAAAGCGGACAGAGCAATCAGCCCCAGCATTTT. It specifies CASSESGQSNQPQHF. This sequence joins TRBV6-1 and TRBJ1-5; perhaps TRBD1 as D (6 bases). The length of the CDR3 is 15 residues. Germline V gene lookup returns CDR1 MNHNS and CDR2 SASEGT. Trimming removed 2 bases from V and 1 base from J, with 9 bases in between.

The chain carries TRBV12-3 or TRBV12-4 and TRBJ1-4; D is ambiguous. The V gene lost 7 bases and the J gene lost 7 bases, with 13 bases spanning the gap. The CDR3 loop spans 13 amino acids. This CDR3 is CASKGRRGEKLFF. CDR3 nucleotides: TGTGCCAGCAAAGGGCGTCGGGGTGAAAAACTGTTTTTT.

The chain couples TRBV5-6 to TRBJ1-1; a weak D match, TRBD1 (6 bases). Trimming removed 1 base from V and 1 base from J, with 14 bases in between. Germline V gives CDR1 SGHDT, CDR2 YYEEEE. CDR3 size: 16 residues. The CDR3 sequence: CASSLKGGHSNTEAFF. The CDR3 nucleotides are TGTGCCAGCAGCTTGAAAGGGGGACACTCGAACACTGAAGCTTTCTTT.

The chain links TRBV7-6 to TRBJ2-5; 9 nucleotides align to TRBD1. V was clipped by 7 bases and J by 1 base; unmatched bases: 7. Per germline, CDR1 SGHVS and CDR2 FNYEAQ. The CDR3 loop spans 15 amino acids. The CDR3 bases are TGTGCCAGCATCCGGACAGGGGAGCGCCAAGAGACCCAGTACTTC. Encoded protein: CASIRTGERQETQYF.

The CDR3 loop reads CASSLGTGYNEQFF. CDR3 bases: TGTGCCAGCAGCCTCGGGACAGGCTACAATGAGCAGTTCTTC. The chain couples TRBV28 to TRBJ2-1; 8 bases are a match to TRBD1. This CDR3 spans 14 amino acids. The germline gives CDR1 MDHEN, CDR2 SYDVKM. V lost 6 bases and J lost 3; bases outside the gene matches: 4.

This chain joins TRBV29-1 and TRBJ2-2, with TRBD1 matching over 8 bases. The junction had 2 bases not matched to a gene; V was cut back by 4 bases and J by 1 base. Germline V gene data show CDR1 as SQVTM and CDR2 as ANQGSEA. The CDR3 has 14 amino acids. CDR3 region: CSVVRGQNTGELFF. The CDR3 nucleotides are TGCAGCGTTGTCAGGGGGCAGAACACCGGGGAGCTGTTTTTT.

V is TRBV6-5 and J is TRBJ1-5; D not resolved. CDR1 MNHEY and CDR2 SVGAGI come from the germline V gene. V lost 6 bases to trimming and J lost 1 base, with 10 bases between them. The CDR3 is 14 residues long. The CDR3 DNA reads as TGTGCCAGCAGCCGTGGCCTGAGCAATCAGCCCCAGCATTTT. Its protein is CASSRGLSNQPQHF.

This clone has only one observation. This chain uses TRBV6-5 with TRBJ2-7; the match to TRBD1 covers 7 bases. V lost 2 bases, J lost 0 bases, and 7 bases stayed unmatched. Germline V lookup: CDR1 MNHEY, CDR2 SVGAGI. CDR3 size: 16 residues. The CDR3 here is CASSYRQGGNSYEQYF. CDR3 DNA sequence: TGTGCCAGCAGTTACCGACAGGGTGGGAACTCCTACGAGCAGTACTTC.

The rearrangement uses TRBV28 and TRBJ1-6, with TRBD1 as a possible D gene (5 bases). CDR1 and CDR2 (germline): MDHEN, SYDVKM. The V and J ends lost 5 bases and 2 bases respectively, with 16 bases between them. The CDR3 loop spans 17 amino acids. CDR3 nucleotide sequence: TGTGCCAGCAGTACACTAGGGTGGGGGGCCTATAATTCACCCCTCCACTTT. Translating gives CASSTLGWGAYNSPLHF.

The chain employs TRBV19 and TRBJ1-1; tentative D call: TRBD1 (5 bases). Germline CDR1 reads LNHDA; CDR2 reads SQIVND (reference sequence). V was cut by 3 bases and J by 7 bases, with 12 bases left in between. The CDR3 spans 13 residues. The CDR3 nucleotides are TGTGCCAGTAGTATGACAGCCTGGAATGAAGCTTTCTTT. Protein sequence: CASSMTAWNEAFF.

The chain has TRBV7-2 and TRBJ2-5, with 8 bases fitting TRBD2. Trimming took 5 bases from V and 5 from J; bases not matched to a gene: 7. Germline V CDR1 and CDR2: SGHTA, FQGNSA. The CDR3 loop spans 14 amino acids. The CDR3 DNA is TGTGCCAGCAGCCCCATGCGGGGGGCGGAGACCCAGTACTTC. As protein: CASSPMRGAETQYF.

The genes are TRBV9 and TRBJ2-1; 8 nucleotides line up with TRBD2. The CDR3 spans 14 residues. After removal of 4 bases from V and 7 bases from J, the junction contained 7 bases not matched to a gene. Germline CDR1 SGDLS, CDR2 YYNGEE. CDR3 residues: CASSHSGGGNEQFF. In DNA form, the CDR3 reads TGTGCCAGCAGCCACAGCGGGGGAGGGAATGAGCAGTTCTTC.

V and J are TRBV25-1 and TRBJ2-4; 8 positions agree with TRBD1. V gave up 5 bases and J gave up 0 bases; unmatched junction bases: 6. This CDR3 has 16 residues. Germline values: CDR1 MGHDK, CDR2 SYGVNS. The CDR3, as DNA: TGTGCCAGCAGTCCAACCGGGACAGGAGCCAAAAACATTCAGTACTTC. Translation gives CASSPTGTGAKNIQYF.